These 29 T cell receptor beta chains were sequenced from one sample in a study of blood T cell repertoires in COVID-19. Profiled with immunoSEQ multiplex PCR; TCRdb holds only in-frame clones, not every one. Among roughly 68,000 clones listed, approximately 88% were seen once. Sequenced input: peripheral blood. The receptors derive from a man in his forties or fifties with active COVID-19.

V and J are TRBV6-5 and TRBJ1-6, with D possibly matching TRBD1 (5 bases). Germline values: CDR1 MNHEY, CDR2 SVGAGI. This CDR3 contains 14 residues. The germline V and J ends were trimmed by 2 bases and 10 bases, with 12 bases remaining between them. The CDR3 bases are TGTGCCAGCAGTTACAGGGGATCCAACTCACCCCTCCACTTT. Amino acid sequence: CASSYRGSNSPLHF.

The chain links TRBV4-1 to TRBJ2-1; TRBD2 is a possible D gene (7 bases). The V gene's germline CDR1 is MGHRA and CDR2 YSYEKL. This CDR3 region has 14 residues. Trimming took off 5 bases at V and 7 bases at J, with 15 bases between the two ends. The CDR3 DNA sequence: TGCGCCAGCAGCTCGACCGGGGGGCTTAATGAGCAGTTCTTC. This gives the protein CASSSTGGLNEQFF.

The chain uses TRBV5-1 and TRBJ1-3, with a weak D call TRBD1 (5 bases). This CDR3 has 16 amino acids. Germline V gene data show CDR1 as SGHRS and CDR2 as YFSETQ. V lost 4 bases and J lost 3, with 17 bases in between. Written as DNA, the CDR3 is TGCGCCAGCAGCGCCACCACCGGGGGAAGTGGAAACACCATATATTTT. This codes for CASSATTGGSGNTIYF.

The rearrangement joins TRBV5-5 to TRBJ1-2; D may be TRBD1 (6 bases). Germline CDR1 is SGHKS and CDR2 is YYEKEE (reference sequence). The CDR3 runs 12 residues. V lost 0 bases, J lost 14 bases, and 14 bases lay in between. CDR3 amino acids: CASSLDLGARTF. Written as DNA, the CDR3 is TGTGCCAGCAGCTTGGATTTGGGGGCGCGGACCTTC.

V and J are TRBV14 and TRBJ1-1; the D is unclear. Germline lookup yields CDR1 SGHDN and CDR2 FVKESK. V lost 1 base and J lost 1, with 7 bases in between. This CDR3 comprises 14 residues. CDR3: CASSQGGGNTEAFF. DNA of the CDR3: TGTGCCAGCAGCCAAGGTGGAGGGAACACTGAAGCTTTCTTT.

This chain links TRBV7-2 with TRBJ2-5, with 9 bases lining up with TRBD1. The CDR3 sequence is 14 residues long. Trimming took 3 bases from V and 5 from J; bases not matched to a gene: 4. Germline-derived CDR1 and CDR2 are SGHTA and FQGNSA. In nucleotides, the CDR3 is TGTGCCAGCAGCTTCAACAGGGGGCGTGAGACCCAGTACTTC. Residues: CASSFNRGRETQYF.

The gene calls are TRBV5-6 and TRBJ2-7; TRBD1 aligns across 9 bases. This CDR3 is built from 14 residues. The germline gives CDR1 SGHDT, CDR2 YYEEEE. J gave up 2 bases and V 4 bases, and 4 bases lay outside the gene matches. DNA for the CDR3: TGTGCCAGCAGCGCGGGACAGGGACCCTACGAGCAGTACTTC. Translation: CASSAGQGPYEQYF.

The chain couples TRBV2 to TRBJ2-1; 7 bases agree with TRBD2. Germline trimming cut 2 bases from V and 0 bases from J; bases unmatched to any gene: 13. CDR3 length: 19 residues. CDR1 and CDR2 from the germline V gene are SNHLY and FYNNEI. As DNA, the CDR3 is TGTGCCAGCAGTGAACTACCCCCGCTAGCGGATTACTCCTACAATGAGCAGTTCTTC. Its translation is CASSELPPLADYSYNEQFF.

The chain couples TRBV18 to TRBJ1-1, with a tentative D call TRBD1 (6 bases). Germline V CDR1 and CDR2: KGHSH, LQKENI. This CDR3 is built from 13 residues. The V end was cut by 0 bases, the J end by 8 bases, with 10 bases between. The CDR3 DNA reads as TGTGCCAGCTCACCACCGGGGGCGGAAGAAGCTTTCTTT. It encodes CASSPPGAEEAFF.

The chain joins TRBV19 to TRBJ2-1, with D possibly TRBD2 on 6 matching bases. CDR3 length: 17 residues. V was shortened by 4 bases and J by 3 bases, with 19 bases between the two germline ends. CDR1 and CDR2 from the germline V gene are LNHDA and SQIVND (reference sequence). The CDR3 is CASSTHLWAGIYNEQFF. DNA of the CDR3: TGTGCCAGTAGTACCCACCTTTGGGCGGGGATCTACAATGAGCAGTTCTTC. Together with reference TRBV19 and TRBJ2-1, the CDR3 gives the full variable domain: DGGITQSPKYLFRKEGQNVTLSCEQNLNHDAMYWYRQDPGQGLRLIYYSQIVNDFQKGDIAEGYSVSREKKESFPLTVTSAQKNPTAFYLCASSTHLWAGIYNEQFFGPGTRLTVL.

V is TRBV10-1 and J is TRBJ2-1; a weak D match, TRBD1 (6 bases). V shed 0 bases and J shed 15 bases, with 12 bases lying between them. Germline V gene sequence: CDR1 WNHNN, CDR2 SYGVQD (reference sequence). The CDR3 covers 12 residues. DNA of the CDR3: TGCGCCAGCAGTGAGTCCAAGGGACATCGGTTCTTC. This gives the protein CASSESKGHRFF.

The rearrangement uses TRBV24-1 and TRBJ2-7; 12 nucleotides align to TRBD1. The V gene's germline CDR1 is KGHDR and CDR2 SFDVKD. The J segment lost 8 bases and the V segment lost 12 bases, leaving 7 bases of the junction unmatched. This CDR3 comprises 12 residues. Written as DNA, the CDR3 is TGTGCCGTCGGGGACAGGGGGCTAAAGCAGTACTTC. This sequence encodes CAVGDRGLKQYF.

The genes are TRBV5-1 and TRBJ2-3, with 9 bases lining up with TRBD1. Germline CDR1 reads SGHRS; CDR2 reads YFSETQ. V trimming: 4 bases; J trimming: 1 base; junction bases outside the gene matches: 4. This CDR3 contains 15 residues. In DNA, the CDR3 is TGCGCCAGCAGCATAGGGGACAGGGGCACAGATACGCAGTATTTT. Its translation: CASSIGDRGTDTQYF.

V usage is TRBV5-1 and J usage is TRBJ1-4; no firm D call. CDR3 length equals 16 residues. Trimming took off 0 bases at V and 4 bases at J, with 13 bases between the two ends. The germline V gene has CDR1 SGHRS and CDR2 YFSETQ. CDR3 sequence: CASSLGSGLINEKLFF. The CDR3 DNA reads as TGCGCCAGCAGCTTGGGTTCAGGACTGATTAATGAAAAACTGTTTTTT.

V and J are TRBV7-9 and TRBJ1-2; the match to TRBD1 covers 7 bases. Germline CDR1 is SEHNR and CDR2 is FQNEAQ (reference sequence). The CDR3 is 17 residues long. Trimming at V came to 4 bases and at J to 4 bases, leaving 15 bases not matched to a gene. DNA for the CDR3: TGTGCCAGCAGCTCCCCCGCGACAGGGATATCTCCCTATGGCTACACCTTC. It yields the protein CASSSPATGISPYGYTF.

The V and J genes are TRBV30 and TRBJ1-3; perhaps TRBD1 as D (5 bases). The CDR3 has 15 amino acids. Germline CDR1 and CDR2: GTSNPN and SVGIG (reference sequence). Trimming took off 0 bases at V and 2 bases at J, with 11 bases between the two ends. CDR3 DNA sequence: TGTGCCTGGAGTGTACGCGGCAGGGCTGGAAACACCATATATTTT. Protein: CAWSVRGRAGNTIYF.

V and J are TRBV30 and TRBJ2-2; D is undetermined. The germline V gene encodes CDR1 GTSNPN and CDR2 SVGIG (reference sequence). Trimming shortened V by 3 bases and J by 1 base, and 9 bases separated the two germline ends. This CDR3 has 14 residues. DNA of the CDR3: TGTGCCTGGAGGACTCTAGGGAACACCGGGGAGCTGTTTTTT. Protein sequence: CAWRTLGNTGELFF.

The J gene is TRBJ1-4, the V gene TRBV14; 7 bases fit TRBD1. Germline-derived CDR1 and CDR2 are SGHDN and FVKESK. J lost 5 bases, V lost 4 bases, and 7 bases had no gene match. CDR3 length: 15 amino acids. CDR3 protein: CASSPARGVNEKLFF. DNA of the CDR3: TGTGCCAGCAGCCCGGCCAGGGGGGTCAATGAAAAACTGTTTTTT.

The V and J genes are TRBV9 and TRBJ2-3; TRBD2 matches 8 bases. This CDR3 spans 14 amino acids. Germline trimming cut 7 bases from V and 3 bases from J; bases unmatched to any gene: 7. Germline CDR1 is SGDLS and CDR2 is YYNGEE. The CDR3 coding sequence is TGTGCCAGCTCTCCAGCGGGAGTTACAGATACGCAGTATTTT. Translation gives CASSPAGVTDTQYF.

This clone was observed once. The genes are TRBV12-3 or TRBV12-4 and TRBJ2-7; no clear D gene. The CDR3 consists of 13 residues. Trimming removed 3 bases from V and 1 base from J, with 7 bases in between. CDR3 sequence reads: CASSFSSSYEQYF. The CDR3 DNA reads as TGTGCCAGCAGTTTTTCCAGTTCCTACGAGCAGTACTTC.

The chain is built from TRBV10-3 and TRBJ2-4; TRBD1 matches 8 bases. V lost 6 bases to trimming and J lost 0 bases; unmatched junction nucleotides: 4. The length of the CDR3 is 15 residues. Germline CDR1 and CDR2: ENHRY and SYGVKD. The CDR3 nucleotides are TGTGCCATCAGCCAGGGGGCCTTAGCCAAAAACATTCAGTACTTC. Translating it yields CAISQGALAKNIQYF.

J is TRBJ1-4 and V is TRBV7-2; D not certain. Per the germline V gene, CDR1 is SGHTA and CDR2 is FQGNSA. This CDR3 is 16 amino acids long. The V end lost 1 base, the J end lost 4 bases, and 13 bases lay between the germline ends. The CDR3 DNA follows: TGTGCCAGCAGCTTAGATTCGGGGATCATTAATGAAAAACTGTTTTTT. Amino acid sequence: CASSLDSGIINEKLFF.

The CDR3 sequence: CASSGLAKSYEQYF. CDR3 DNA: TGTGCCAGCAGTGGACTAGCCAAATCCTACGAGCAGTACTTC. The chain links TRBV2 to TRBJ2-7; 7 bases are a match to TRBD2. Losses at the gene ends were 4 bases for V and 1 base for J; bases not matched to a gene: 4. The germline V gene encodes CDR1 SNHLY and CDR2 FYNNEI. This CDR3 is 14 amino acids long.

The chain recombines TRBV29-1 with TRBJ2-1; D possibly matches TRBD1 or TRBD2 (6 bases each). Germline-derived CDR1 and CDR2 are SQVTM and ANQGSEA. The CDR3 runs 13 residues. Trimming removed 7 bases from V and 10 bases from J, with 20 bases in between. The CDR3 coding sequence is TGCAGCGCAGGCGGGACACCCCCTTCGGAGCAGTTCTTC. Translated, it gives CSAGGTPPSEQFF.

The CDR3 DNA follows: TGTGCCAGCAGCCAAGACGGCTATGGCTACACCTTC. As protein: CASSQDGYGYTF. The chain combines TRBV3-1 (or the pseudogene TRBV3-2) with TRBJ1-2; D gene uncertain. V was cut by 0 bases and J by 4 bases, with 3 bases left in between. Germline V lookup: CDR1 LGHDT, CDR2 YNNKEL (reference sequence). This CDR3 is built from 12 residues.

The J gene is TRBJ2-7, the V gene TRBV11-2; TRBD2 matches at 7 bases. The CDR3 is made up of 10 amino acids. The V and J ends lost 8 bases and 10 bases, in that order; junction bases with no gene match: 5. The germline V gene has CDR1 SGHAT and CDR2 FQNNGV. Here the CDR3 DNA reads TGTGCCAGCGGGAGGGCTATCCAGTACTTC. Amino acids: CASGRAIQYF.

This clone was seen only a few times. Within the sample, other DNA sequences also encode this same CDR3. V is TRBV2 and J is TRBJ2-7; 10 nucleotides line up with TRBD2. CDR1 SNHLY and CDR2 FYNNEI come from the germline V gene. CDR3 length: 16 amino acids. V dropped 2 bases and J dropped 0; count of bases not matched to a gene: 4. The chain's CDR3 is CASSELAGVRSYEQYF. The DNA for the CDR3 is TGTGCCAGCAGTGAACTAGCGGGAGTGCGCTCCTACGAGCAGTACTTC.

The V and J genes are TRBV5-4 and TRBJ2-6; a possible D gene is TRBD1 (5 bases). This CDR3 has 15 residues. Trimming pared 4 bases from V and 1 base from J, leaving 9 bases between. Germline assignment: CDR1 SGHNT and CDR2 YYREEE (reference sequence). DNA of the CDR3: TGTGCCAGCAGCCCGGACATGTCTGGGGCCAACGTCCTGACTTTC. It encodes CASSPDMSGANVLTF.

The rearrangement uses TRBV5-1 and TRBJ2-2, with 8 bases identical to TRBD1. Germline V gene data show CDR1 as SGHRS and CDR2 as YFSETQ. Trimming took 3 bases from V and 2 from J; bases not matched to a gene: 3. CDR3 size: 15 residues. The CDR3 is CASSWGTGNTGELFF. CDR3 bases: TGCGCCAGCAGCTGGGGGACAGGCAACACCGGGGAGCTGTTTTTT.